This T cell receptor (beta chain) originates from a study of T-cell reconstitution after alpha-beta-depleted transplantation in children. The authors prepared the TCRbeta library with unique molecular identifiers. MiXCR was run by TCRdb on the PCR reads, yielding one entry per CDR3 protein. The table has 750,000 to 950,000 distinct CDR3 sequences, 16% seen once. This clonotype appeared many times. Its cognate antigen is unknown. The CDR3 length is 14 residues. The germline gives CDR1 SNHLY, CDR2 FYNNEI. J was trimmed by 2 bases and V by 7 bases; bases with no gene match: 7. General observations from the study: Roughly two months post-transplant, alpha-beta T cells reportedly originated from several hundred graft clones that had expanded. T-cell counts and diversity at one year following transplant were attributed mainly to newly produced T cells. In some patients, recipient T cells and intrathymic progenitors surviving conditioning explained high day-60 diversity.

The source is a male patient between 10 and 17 years old who had a stem cell transplant for acute lymphoblastic leukemia, so the T cells may come from the graft donor. V and J are TRBV2 and TRBJ2-7; 8 nucleotides align to TRBD2. This specimen consisted of PBMCs, mostly from graft donor cells, obtained 360 days after TCRalphabeta/CD19-depleted stem cell transplant. The chain's CDR3 is CASNRLARPYEQYF. The CDR3 DNA reads as TGTGCCAGCAACCGACTAGCGAGACCCTACGAGCAGTACTTC.